The T cell receptor (beta chain) described here comes from a study of cytomegalovirus exposure and HLA in healthy donors. Overall study findings and caveats: Several V segments, TRBV6-2 and TRBV6-3 among them, could not be told apart and were dropped.

CDR3 length: 15 residues. Germline CDR1 and CDR2: SGHTA and FQGTGA. Trimming took 0 bases from V and 4 from J, leaving 12 bases between them. Regarding this clone: Its antigen is not identified.

The PCR employed 60 Vbeta primers together with 13 Jbeta primers. TCRdb keeps only in-frame clones here, not all; method: immunoSEQ multiplex PCR. The sample yields 150,000 to 200,000 clones, over 75% seen once. The material sequenced was PBMCs. This rearrangement joins TRBV7-3 to TRBJ1-1, with D perhaps matching TRBD1 (6 bases). This TCR was sampled from a female donor in good health and CMV-seronegative. The CDR3 loop reads CASSLTGGAFTEAFF. The CDR3, as DNA: TGTGCCAGCAGCTTAACAGGGGGGGCCTTCACTGAAGCTTTCTTT.